Listed here are 16 T cell receptor beta chains from one sample, sequenced in a study of CD8+ T cells in alopecia areata. Sample treatment: oral pan-JAK inhibitor, 5-10 mg twice daily. Reverse transcribed after extraction, RNA yielded cDNA as the sequencing template. Libraries were prepared by immunoSEQ multiplex PCR; TCRdb keeps only in-frame clonotypes and omits some of them. The sample shows approximately 170,000 clones, 45% to 65% of them seen only once. The sequencing here drew on CD4+ T cells sorted from blood, taken at week 4, from a patient treated with tofacitinib. These receptors were taken from a human donor with alopecia areata.

Many counts were recorded for this clone. Additional DNA sequences in this sample encode the identical CDR3. V usage is TRBV20-1 and J usage is TRBJ1-2; no reliable D call. The CDR3 spans 11 residues. V shed 5 bases and J shed 5 bases, with 9 bases lying between them. In germline, CDR1 is DFQATT, CDR2 SNEGSKA (reference sequence). CDR3 in amino acids: CSAAGNYGYTF. The CDR3 region has the DNA TGCAGTGCTGCTGGAAATTATGGCTACACCTTC.

This chain connects TRBV29-1 to TRBJ2-7; TRBD1 aligns across 9 bases. The trim removed 3 bases at V and 7 bases at J, leaving 7 bases unmatched. CDR1 and CDR2 (germline): SQVTM, ANQGSEA. The CDR3 runs 13 residues. CDR3 region: CSVDTGGIREQYF. For the CDR3, the DNA is TGCAGCGTTGACACAGGGGGCATCAGGGAGCAGTACTTC.

The chain combines TRBV2 with TRBJ2-2; the match to TRBD2 covers 7 bases. The CDR3 is made up of 16 amino acids. V was pared by 0 bases and J by 5 bases, with 6 bases of the junction left unmatched. Germline V gives CDR1 SNHLY, CDR2 FYNNEI. The DNA of the CDR3 is TGTGCCAGCAGTGAAGCAGGGGACTACGCTACCGGGGAGCTGTTTTTT. Translation: CASSEAGDYATGELFF.

The count of this clone is one. CDR3 protein: CSVDGGTGGAASHGYTF. The CDR3 DNA sequence: TGCAGCGTTGACGGCGGGACAGGGGGCGCTGCCTCTCATGGCTACACCTTC. The chain combines TRBV29-1 with TRBJ1-2; 12 bases are a match to TRBD1. The CDR3 covers 17 residues. Germline lookup yields CDR1 SQVTM and CDR2 ANQGSEA. Losses at the gene ends were 3 bases for V and 6 bases for J; bases not matched to a gene: 14.

The chain carries TRBV30 and TRBJ1-4, with TRBD1 matching over 7 bases. Germline CDR1 GTSNPN, CDR2 SVGIG (reference sequence). The CDR3 contains 14 residues. J was trimmed by 5 bases and V by 8 bases; bases with no gene match: 11. CDR3 amino acids: CAGGTDSWNEKLFF. The CDR3 nucleotides read TGTGCCGGTGGGACAGACTCATGGAATGAAAAACTGTTTTTT.

This chain joins TRBV5-1 and TRBJ1-1; D unclear. The germline gives CDR1 SGHRS, CDR2 YFSETQ. This CDR3 region has 13 residues. Trimming cost V 4 bases and J 3 bases, with 10 bases left between them. The CDR3 nucleotides read TGCGCCAGCAGCCACCCGAAGGACACTGAAGCTTTCTTT. It is translated as CASSHPKDTEAFF.

V gene TRBV6-1 combines with J gene TRBJ2-7, with D possibly being TRBD1 or TRBD2 (5 bases each). Per germline, CDR1 MNHNS and CDR2 SASEGT. This CDR3 is built from 15 residues. V shed 4 bases and J shed 0 bases, with 13 bases lying between them. In DNA form, the CDR3 reads TGTGCCAGCAGTGTCGAAGAGGGGCACTCCTACGAGCAGTACTTC. It yields the protein CASSVEEGHSYEQYF.

This chain joins TRBV11-2 and TRBJ2-7, with D possibly being TRBD1 or TRBD2 (6 bases each). Germline CDR1 and CDR2: SGHAT and FQNNGV. This CDR3 comprises 15 residues. Trimming removed 1 base at V and 3 bases at J, with 13 bases between. The CDR3 reads CASSLGVGGYYEQYF. CDR3 DNA sequence: TGTGCCAGCAGCTTAGGGGTCGGGGGCTACTACGAGCAGTACTTC.

The chain is built from TRBV29-1 and TRBJ2-7; 7 bases match TRBD2. Germline V gene data show CDR1 as SQVTM and CDR2 as ANQGSEA. The junction had 6 bases not matched to a gene; V was cut back by 2 bases and J by 5 bases. The CDR3 is made up of 13 amino acids. The CDR3 loop reads CSVEIGGGNEQYF. CDR3 in DNA: TGCAGCGTTGAAATCGGGGGAGGGAACGAGCAGTACTTC.

V is TRBV9 and J is TRBJ2-1; TRBD2 matches at 12 bases. CDR3 length: 19 residues. Trimming at V came to 0 bases and at J to 6 bases, leaving 13 bases not matched to a gene. Germline lookup yields CDR1 SGDLS and CDR2 YYNGEE. The CDR3 loop reads CASSVATGTSGLKGNEQFF. The CDR3 region has the DNA TGTGCCAGCAGCGTAGCTACGGGGACTAGCGGGTTAAAGGGCAATGAGCAGTTCTTC.

This clone was counted once. CDR3 sequence reads: CASSQTPGTGSYEQYF. In DNA form, the CDR3 reads TGTGCCAGCAGCCAAACTCCCGGGACCGGATCCTACGAGCAGTACTTC. This sequence joins TRBV14 and TRBJ2-7; D may be TRBD1 or TRBD2 (5 bases each). The germline V and J ends were trimmed by 2 bases and 1 base, with 15 bases remaining between them. CDR3 size: 16 residues. Germline V lookup: CDR1 SGHDN, CDR2 FVKESK.

The rearrangement uses TRBV11-2 and TRBJ1-1, with D possibly being TRBD1 (5 bases). Trimming pared 6 bases from V and 4 bases from J, leaving 6 bases between. This CDR3 comprises 11 residues. Germline CDR1 is SGHAT and CDR2 is FQNNGV. CDR3 in DNA: TGTGCCAGCAGTAGGGGCACTGAAGCTTTCTTT. As protein: CASSRGTEAFF.

The chain employs TRBV18 and TRBJ1-5, with no clear D. The CDR3 contains 13 residues. V was trimmed by 3 bases and J by 4 bases, leaving 7 bases between them. Germline V lookup: CDR1 KGHSH, CDR2 LQKENI. CDR3 in DNA: TGTGCCAGCTCACCCTCGATAAATCAGCCCCAGCATTTT. It translates to CASSPSINQPQHF.

The chain has TRBV29-1 and TRBJ2-3, with 11 bases fitting TRBD2. The CDR3 is made up of 16 amino acids. Looked up from germline, CDR1 is SQVTM and CDR2 is ANQGSEA. Trimming cost V 1 base and J 4 bases; bases outside gene matches: 7. In DNA form, the CDR3 reads TGCAGCGTTGAAGGAGTAGCGGGAGGGCGGGCAGATACGCAGTATTTT. Translation: CSVEGVAGGRADTQYF.

The chain couples TRBV29-1 to TRBJ2-1, with D unresolved. CDR3 length equals 13 residues. The V and J ends lost 6 bases and 3 bases respectively, with 12 bases between them. In germline, CDR1 is SQVTM, CDR2 ANQGSEA. The CDR3: CSVDGRIYNEQFF. In DNA, the CDR3 is TGCAGCGTGGACGGACGGATCTACAATGAGCAGTTCTTC.

The chain couples TRBV29-1 to TRBJ1-1; 8 bases agree with TRBD1. The length of the CDR3 is 14 residues. V was clipped by 8 bases and J by 5 bases; unmatched bases: 13. Germline CDR1 reads SQVTM; CDR2 reads ANQGSEA. CDR3 sequence: CSLKTGALSTEAFF. The CDR3 DNA reads TGCAGCTTAAAGACAGGGGCTCTTTCGACTGAAGCTTTCTTT.